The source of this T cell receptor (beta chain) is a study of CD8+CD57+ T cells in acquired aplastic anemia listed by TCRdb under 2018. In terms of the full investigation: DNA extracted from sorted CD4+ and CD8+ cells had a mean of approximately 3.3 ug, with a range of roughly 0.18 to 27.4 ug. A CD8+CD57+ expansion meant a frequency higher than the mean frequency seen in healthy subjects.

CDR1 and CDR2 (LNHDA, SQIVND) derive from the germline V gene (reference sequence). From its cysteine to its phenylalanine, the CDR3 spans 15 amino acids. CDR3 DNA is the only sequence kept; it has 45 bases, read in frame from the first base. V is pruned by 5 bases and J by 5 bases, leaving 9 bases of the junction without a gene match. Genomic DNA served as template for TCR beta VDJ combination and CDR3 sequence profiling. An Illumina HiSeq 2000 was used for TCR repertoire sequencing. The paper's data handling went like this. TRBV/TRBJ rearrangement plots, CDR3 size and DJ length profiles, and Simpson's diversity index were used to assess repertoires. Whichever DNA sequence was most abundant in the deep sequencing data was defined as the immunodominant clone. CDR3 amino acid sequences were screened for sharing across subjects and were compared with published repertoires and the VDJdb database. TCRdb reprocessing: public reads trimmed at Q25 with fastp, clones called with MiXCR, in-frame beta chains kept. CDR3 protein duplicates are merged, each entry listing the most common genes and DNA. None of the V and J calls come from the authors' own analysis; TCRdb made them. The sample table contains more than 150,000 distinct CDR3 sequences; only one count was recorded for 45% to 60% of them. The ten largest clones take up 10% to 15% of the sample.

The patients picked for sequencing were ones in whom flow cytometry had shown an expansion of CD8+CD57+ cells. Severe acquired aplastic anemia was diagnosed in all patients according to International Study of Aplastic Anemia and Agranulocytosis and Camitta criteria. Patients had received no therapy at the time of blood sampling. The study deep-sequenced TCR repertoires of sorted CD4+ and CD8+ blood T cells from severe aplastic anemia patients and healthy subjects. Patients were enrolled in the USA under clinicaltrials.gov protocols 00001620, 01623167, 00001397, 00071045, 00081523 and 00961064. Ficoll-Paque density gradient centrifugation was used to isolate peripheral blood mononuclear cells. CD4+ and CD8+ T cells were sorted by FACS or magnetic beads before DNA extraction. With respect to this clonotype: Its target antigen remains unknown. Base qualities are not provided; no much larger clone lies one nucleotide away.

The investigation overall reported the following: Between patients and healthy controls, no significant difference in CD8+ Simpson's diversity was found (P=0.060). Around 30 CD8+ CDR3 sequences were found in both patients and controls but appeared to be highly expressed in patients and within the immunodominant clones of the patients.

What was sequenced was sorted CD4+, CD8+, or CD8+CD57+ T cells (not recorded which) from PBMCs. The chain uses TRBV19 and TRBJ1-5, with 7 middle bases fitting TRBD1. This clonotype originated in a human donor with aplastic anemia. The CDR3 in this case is CASSRKSTGYQPQHF. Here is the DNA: TGTGCCAGTAGTCGTAAGTCGACAGGGTATCAGCCCCAGCATTTT.